The present TCR beta chain was sequenced within a study of blood T cell repertoires in COVID-19. Study-wide context: COVID-19 samples collected from the United States, Italy and Spain covered acute and convalescent phases.

CDR3 length: 15 amino acids. J gave up 5 bases and V 5 bases, and 6 bases lay outside the gene matches. Germline lookup yields CDR1 SEHNR and CDR2 FQNEAQ (reference sequence). In the study's own analysis: The authors estimated nucleated cell counts from reference gene primer amplification. Data came from immunoSEQ multiplex PCR; TCRdb stores just in-frame clones and leaves some out. V, J and clone size were drawn from that table, and D and trimming were deduced from the DNA. Of some 150,000 clones in the sample, more than 80% were seen once. As concerns this clone: At the DNA level, this CDR3 is encoded by other sequences in the same sample as well.

The sequenced sample consisted of peripheral blood. The clonotype originates from a woman in her thirties or forties with acute or convalescent COVID-19. The chain combines TRBV7-9 with TRBJ2-5, with TRBD1 matching 12 bases. Here the CDR3 reads CASSLGQGARETQYF. The CDR3 bases are TGTGCCAGCAGCCTGGGACAGGGGGCTCGGGAGACCCAGTACTTC.